This is a list of T cell receptor beta chains from one sample in a study of cytomegalovirus exposure and HLA in healthy donors. Clones were sequenced by immunoSEQ multiplex PCR, and TCRdb holds only the in-frame ones, with some missing. The sample contains approximately 150,000 clones, more than 70% of which appear only once. Sequencing was performed on PBMCs. These receptor sequences come from a male donor in good health and CMV-seronegative. Both conserved end residues are part of each CDR3. Each record gives: clone size, D gene, J gene, V gene, CDR3 DNA, CDR3 protein. The D gene is left open where the match is weak. A row's size may be missing; if present it is once, few, many or a size class.

>.|TRBD1|TRBJ2-7|TRBV7-8
TGTGCCAGCAGAATCGGGGACAGCTCCTACGAGCAGTACTTC
CASRIGDSSYEQYF
>.|TRBD1|TRBJ1-2|TRBV5-6
TGTGCCAGCAGCTTACCTGACAGGGCGGAGGTATATGGCTACACCTTC
CASSLPDRAEVYGYTF
>few|.|TRBJ1-1|TRBV6-6
TGTGCCAGCAAGCAACTCGGGTCGCGTGAAGCTTTCTTT
CASKQLGSREAFF
>.|TRBD1|TRBJ2-1|TRBV28
TGTGCCAGCGGGACAGGGGGCTACAATGAGCAGTTCTTC
CASGTGGYNEQFF
>few|.|TRBJ2-1|TRBV20-1
TGCAGTGTCCCGGCGGGTGGGTTCTTC
CSVPAGGFF
>.|.|TRBJ1-2|TRBV14
TGTGCCAGCAGCCAAGTGGGGACATCGGGCTACACCTTC
CASSQVGTSGYTF
>.|.|TRBJ2-1|TRBV19
TGTGCCAGTAGTATTGTCGAGGCTAGCAATGAGCAGTTCTTC
CASSIVEASNEQFF
>.|TRBD1|TRBJ1-3|TRBV6-6
TGTGCCAGCAGAGAGTACAACAGGGGGCTCGGAAACACCATATATTTT
CASREYNRGLGNTIYF
>.|.|TRBJ1-2|TRBV28
TGTGCCGGGGGCAGACCCTATGGCTACACCTTC
CAGGRPYGYTF
>.|TRBD1|TRBJ2-7|TRBV27
TGTGCCAGCAGTTACGACAGGGGTCACTACGAGCAGTACTTC
CASSYDRGHYEQYF
>.|.|TRBJ1-3|TRBV7-6
TGTGCCAGCAGCTTAGGTGCGAGGGCGGGGAGGTTCGACACCATATATTTT
CASSLGARAGRFDTIYF
>few|TRBD2|TRBJ2-1|TRBV19
TGTGCCAGTACCCCAACCGGGACTAGCGGATACAATGAGCAGTTCTTC
CASTPTGTSGYNEQFF
>.|TRBD1|TRBJ2-2|TRBV7-9
TGTGCCAGCAGCCCCCCAGGGGGCACCGGGGAGCTGTTTTTT
CASSPPGGTGELFF
>.|.|TRBJ1-1|TRBV5-1
TGCGCCAGCAGCTTTCGGGGGGGGAGCACTGAAGCTTTCTTT
CASSFRGGSTEAFF